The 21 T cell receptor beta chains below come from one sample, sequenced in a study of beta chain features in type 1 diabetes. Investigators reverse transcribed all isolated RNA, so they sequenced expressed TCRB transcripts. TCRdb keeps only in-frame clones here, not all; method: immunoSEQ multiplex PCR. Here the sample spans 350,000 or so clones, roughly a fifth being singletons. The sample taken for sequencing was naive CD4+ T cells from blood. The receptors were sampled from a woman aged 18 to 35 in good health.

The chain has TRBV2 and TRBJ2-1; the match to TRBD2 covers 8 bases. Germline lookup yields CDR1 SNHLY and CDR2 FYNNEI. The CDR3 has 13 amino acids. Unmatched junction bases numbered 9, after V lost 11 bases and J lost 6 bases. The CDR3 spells CAGSLAGFNEQFF. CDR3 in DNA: TGTGCCGGCTCCCTAGCGGGTTTCAATGAGCAGTTCTTC.

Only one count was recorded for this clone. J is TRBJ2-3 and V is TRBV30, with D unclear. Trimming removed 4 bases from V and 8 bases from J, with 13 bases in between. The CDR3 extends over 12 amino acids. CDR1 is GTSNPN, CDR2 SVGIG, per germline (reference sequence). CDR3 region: CAWTTSSGTQYF. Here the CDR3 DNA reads TGTGCCTGGACTACCTCCTCGGGTACGCAGTATTTT.

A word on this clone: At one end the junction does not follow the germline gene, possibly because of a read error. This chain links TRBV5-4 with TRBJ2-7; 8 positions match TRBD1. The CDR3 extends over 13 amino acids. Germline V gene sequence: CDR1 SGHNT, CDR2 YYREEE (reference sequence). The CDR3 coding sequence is TGTGCCAGCAGCCCTGACTGGACAGGGCTAAGAGATTTC. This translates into CASSPDWTGLRDF.

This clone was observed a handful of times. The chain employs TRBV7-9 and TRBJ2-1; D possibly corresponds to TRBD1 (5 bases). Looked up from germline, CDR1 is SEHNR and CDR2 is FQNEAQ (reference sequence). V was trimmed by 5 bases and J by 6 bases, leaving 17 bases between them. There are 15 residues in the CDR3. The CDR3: CASSPQGRAVNEQFF. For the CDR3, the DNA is TGTGCCAGCAGCCCCCAGGGCAGGGCTGTCAATGAGCAGTTCTTC.

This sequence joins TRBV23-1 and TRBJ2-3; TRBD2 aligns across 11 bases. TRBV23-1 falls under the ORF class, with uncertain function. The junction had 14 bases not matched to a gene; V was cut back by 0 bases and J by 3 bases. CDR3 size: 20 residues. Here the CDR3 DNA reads TGCGCCAGCAGTCAATCCACTTTGCCTACTAGCGGGAGTTTGACAGATACGCAGTATTTT. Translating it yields CASSQSTLPTSGSLTDTQYF.

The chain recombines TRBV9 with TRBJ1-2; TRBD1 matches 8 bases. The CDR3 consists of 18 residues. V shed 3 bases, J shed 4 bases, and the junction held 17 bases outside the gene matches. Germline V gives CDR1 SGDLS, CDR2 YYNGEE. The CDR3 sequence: CASSASPTQGALGYGYTF. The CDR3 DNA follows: TGTGCCAGCAGCGCCTCACCAACCCAGGGGGCTTTAGGCTATGGCTACACCTTC.

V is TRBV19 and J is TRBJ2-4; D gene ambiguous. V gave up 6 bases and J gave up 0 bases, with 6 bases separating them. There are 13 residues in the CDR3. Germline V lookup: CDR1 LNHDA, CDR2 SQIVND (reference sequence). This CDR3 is CASRFRAKNIQYF. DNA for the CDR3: TGTGCCAGTAGGTTCCGAGCCAAAAACATTCAGTACTTC.

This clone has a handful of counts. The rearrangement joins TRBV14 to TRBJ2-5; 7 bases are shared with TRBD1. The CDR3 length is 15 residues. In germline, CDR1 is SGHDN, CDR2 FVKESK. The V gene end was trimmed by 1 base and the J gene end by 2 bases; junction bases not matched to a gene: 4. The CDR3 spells CASSQVPGQQETQYF. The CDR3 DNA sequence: TGTGCCAGCAGCCAAGTTCCGGGACAGCAAGAGACCCAGTACTTC.

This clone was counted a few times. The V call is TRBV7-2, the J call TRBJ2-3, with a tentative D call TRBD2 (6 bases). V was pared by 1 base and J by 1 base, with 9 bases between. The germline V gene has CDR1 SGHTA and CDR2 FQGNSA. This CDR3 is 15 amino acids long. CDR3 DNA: TGTGCCAGCAGCTTAGACGGGACTGGCACAGATACGCAGTATTTT. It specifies CASSLDGTGTDTQYF.

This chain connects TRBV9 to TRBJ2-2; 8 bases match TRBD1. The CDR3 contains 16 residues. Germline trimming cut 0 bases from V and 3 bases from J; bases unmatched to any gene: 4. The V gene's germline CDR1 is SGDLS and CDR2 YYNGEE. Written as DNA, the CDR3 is TGTGCCAGCAGCGTAGCGACAGGGGCGTACACCGGGGAGCTGTTTTTT. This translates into CASSVATGAYTGELFF.

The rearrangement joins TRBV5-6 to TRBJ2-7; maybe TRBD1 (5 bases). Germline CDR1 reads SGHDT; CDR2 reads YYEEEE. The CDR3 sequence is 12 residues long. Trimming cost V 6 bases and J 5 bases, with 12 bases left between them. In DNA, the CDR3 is TGTGCCAGCATTTCCCAGGGAAACGAGCAGTACTTC. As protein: CASISQGNEQYF.

This CDR3 is CASNRLAGGPRGGEQYF. In DNA form, the CDR3 reads TGTGCCAGCAACCGACTAGCGGGAGGGCCTAGGGGTGGCGAGCAGTACTTC. V is TRBV11-2 and J is TRBJ2-7; TRBD2 agrees at 14 bases. CDR1 and CDR2 (germline): SGHAT, FQNNGV. CDR3 length equals 17 residues. Losses at the gene ends were 7 bases for V and 6 bases for J; bases not matched to a gene: 14.

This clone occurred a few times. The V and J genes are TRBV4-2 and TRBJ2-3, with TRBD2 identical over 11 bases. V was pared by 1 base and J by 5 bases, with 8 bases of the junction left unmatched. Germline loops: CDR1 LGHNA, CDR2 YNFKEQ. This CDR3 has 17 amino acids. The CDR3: CASSQVATSGILDTQYF. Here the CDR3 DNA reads TGTGCCAGCAGCCAAGTTGCGACTAGCGGGATATTAGATACGCAGTATTTT.

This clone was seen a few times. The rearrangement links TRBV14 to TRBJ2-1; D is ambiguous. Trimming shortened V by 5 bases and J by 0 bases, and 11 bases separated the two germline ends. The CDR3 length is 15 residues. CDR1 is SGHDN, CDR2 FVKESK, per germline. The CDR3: CASSAWASSYNEQFF. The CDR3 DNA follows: TGTGCCAGCAGCGCCTGGGCGAGCTCCTACAATGAGCAGTTCTTC.

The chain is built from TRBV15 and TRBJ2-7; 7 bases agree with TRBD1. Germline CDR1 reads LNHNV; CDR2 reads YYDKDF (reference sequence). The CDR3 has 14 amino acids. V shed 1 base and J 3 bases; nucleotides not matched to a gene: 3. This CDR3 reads CATSRAGQIYEQYF. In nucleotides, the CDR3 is TGTGCCACCAGCAGAGCGGGACAGATCTACGAGCAGTACTTC.

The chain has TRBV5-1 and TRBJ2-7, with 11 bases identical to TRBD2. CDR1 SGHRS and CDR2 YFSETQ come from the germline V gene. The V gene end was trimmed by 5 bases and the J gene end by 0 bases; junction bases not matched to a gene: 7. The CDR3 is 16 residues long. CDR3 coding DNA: TGCGCCAGCAGATCTATTAGCGGGAGGGCCTCCTACGAGCAGTACTTC. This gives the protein CASRSISGRASYEQYF.

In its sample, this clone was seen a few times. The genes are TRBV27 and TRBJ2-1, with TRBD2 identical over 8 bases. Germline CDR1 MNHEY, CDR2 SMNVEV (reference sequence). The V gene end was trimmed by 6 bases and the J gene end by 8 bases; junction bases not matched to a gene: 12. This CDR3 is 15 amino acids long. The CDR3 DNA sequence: TGTGCCAGCAGCCCCCTCGCGGGAGGTCGCTATGAGCAGTTCTTC. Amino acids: CASSPLAGGRYEQFF.

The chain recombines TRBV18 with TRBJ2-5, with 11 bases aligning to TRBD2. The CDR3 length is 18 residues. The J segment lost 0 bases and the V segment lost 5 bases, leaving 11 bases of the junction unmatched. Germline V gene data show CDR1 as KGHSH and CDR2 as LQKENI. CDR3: CASSFAIGLAGNQETQYF. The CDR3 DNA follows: TGTGCCAGCTCATTCGCCATCGGACTAGCGGGCAACCAAGAGACCCAGTACTTC.

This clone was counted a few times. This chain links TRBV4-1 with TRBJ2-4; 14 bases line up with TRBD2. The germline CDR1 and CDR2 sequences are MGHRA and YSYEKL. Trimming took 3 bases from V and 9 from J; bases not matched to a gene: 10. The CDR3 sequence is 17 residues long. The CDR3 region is CASSQFGTSGRIGIQYF. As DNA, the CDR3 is TGCGCCAGCAGCCAGTTCGGGACTAGCGGGAGAATTGGCATTCAGTACTTC.

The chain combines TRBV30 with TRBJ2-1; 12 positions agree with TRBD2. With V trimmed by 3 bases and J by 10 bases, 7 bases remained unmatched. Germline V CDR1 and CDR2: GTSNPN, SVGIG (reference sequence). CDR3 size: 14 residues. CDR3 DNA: TGTGCCTGGAGCGAGACTAGCGGGAGTGGGGAGCAGTTCTTC. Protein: CAWSETSGSGEQFF. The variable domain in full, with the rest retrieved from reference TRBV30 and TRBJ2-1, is SQTIHQWPATLVQPVGSPLSLECTVEGTSNPNLYWYRQAAGRGLQLLFYSVGIGQISSEVPQNLSASRPQDRQFILSSKKLLLSDSGFYLCAWSETSGSGEQFFGPGTRLTVL.

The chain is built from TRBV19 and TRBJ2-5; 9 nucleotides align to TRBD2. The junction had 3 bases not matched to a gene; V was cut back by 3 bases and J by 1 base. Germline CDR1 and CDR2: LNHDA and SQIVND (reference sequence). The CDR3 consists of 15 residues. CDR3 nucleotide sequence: TGTGCCAGTAGTATCCCAGCGGGAGGCCAAGAGACCCAGTACTTC. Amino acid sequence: CASSIPAGGQETQYF.